This T cell receptor beta chain was recovered during a study of preoperative IRX-2 immunotherapy in early breast cancer (dated 2019 in TCRdb). Taken with the paper, the label for treatment or condition translates to: preoperative locoregional IRX-2 cytokine immunotherapy. The samples were obtained from a phase Ib study that tested preoperative, locoregional IRX-2 cytokine immunotherapy meant to prime immune responses. Donors were patients with early-stage breast cancer who received IRX-2 before surgery. This clone appeared a single time. Its antigen specificity is not known. The sample holds no much larger clone one base away, and base qualities are not on file. CDR1 and CDR2, per the germline V gene, are SGHTS and YDEGEE. From the cysteine up to the phenylalanine, the CDR3 has a length of 14 residues. Only CDR3 DNA is held: 42 bases, read in frame from base 1. The junction shows trimming of 0 bases on V and 8 bases on J, and the gene matches do not reach 7 bases of it.

The method behind the library was the immunoSEQ multiplex PCR assay. TCRdb obtained this table from immuneACCESS and retained in-frame rearrangements with V and J assigned. These tables miss some clones; where compared with another copy, unresolved V genes account for less than half of the shortfall, and the remainder is unexplained. The sample has about 34,000 clones on record, 90% to 95% of them singletons. The top ten constitute approximately 6.5% of the sample. The chain is made from TRBV5-8 and TRBJ1-1; 7 central nucleotides agree with TRBD1. This specimen was acquired from a patient treated with IRX-2 immunotherapy. This clonotype was obtained from a human donor with breast cancer. The base sequence is TGTGCCAGCAGCTTGGTGGGGTGGGACAGAGAAGCTTTCTTT. It translates as CASSLVGWDREAFF. Joined to the reference TRBV5-8 and TRBJ1-1 proteins, this CDR3 gives the full variable domain: EAGVTQSPTHLIKTRGQQATLRCSPISGHTSVYWYQQALGLGLQFLLWYDEGEERNRGNFPPRFSGRQFPNYSSELNVNALELEDSALYLCASSLVGWDREAFFGQGTRLTVV.